The clone carrying this T cell receptor (beta chain) came up a few times. The antigen is undetermined. The sample originates from a study of naive and memory T cell subsets. Two oligonucleotides, mixed equimolar, formed the beta constant-region primer covering TRBC1 and TRBC2. Nested alpha and beta constant-region primers with the SP2 primer drove four PCR rounds on ligated cDNA. TCRdb redid the calling of the UMI-ligation and nested PCR reads with MiXCR, one entry per CDR3 protein. The sample has some 82,000 distinct CDR3 sequences, around 11% seen once. Germline values: CDR1 MRHNA, CDR2 SNTAGT. The CDR3 loop spans 14 amino acids. Germline trimming cut 4 bases from V and 7 bases from J; bases unmatched to any gene: 9. General observations from the study: Findings for naive and memory subsets could not be checked against ground truth. Especially in CD8 cells, naive repertoires contained a few larger clonotypes, possibly CD45RA-re-expressing memory cells.

The V and J genes are TRBV6-4 and TRBJ1-2, with 7 bases identical to TRBD1. This clonotype originated in a human donor in good health. Sequencing was performed on naive CD4+ T cells from blood. The CDR3 bases are TGTGCCAGCAGTGCATCAGGGGGGTCCGGTGGCTACACCTTC. Translation: CASSASGGSGGYTF.